This T cell receptor (beta chain) was profiled in a study of somatic mutations in cytotoxic T cells in rheumatoid arthritis. Whole-study findings and limits: CD8+ clonality rose with age in rheumatoid arthritis patients, not healthy controls.

This clone was counted a few times. Its antigen remains unidentified. The CDR3 contains 15 residues. Trimming shortened V by 7 bases and J by 6 bases, and 19 bases separated the two germline ends. Germline assignment: CDR1 LNHDA and CDR2 SQIVND (reference sequence). This table comes from immunoSEQ multiplex PCR, and its TCRdb copy is limited to in-frame clones, with some not included. The sample consists of some 40,000 clones, more than 80% of them appearing once. J is TRBJ1-5 and V is TRBV19, with no clear D. This TCR derives from a man in his forties in good health. The sample comprised CD8+ T cells sorted from blood. DNA for the CDR3: TGTGCCAGTACCACCCGAGCAGACTCCGCTCAGCCCCAGCATTTT. Encoded protein: CASTTRADSAQPQHF.